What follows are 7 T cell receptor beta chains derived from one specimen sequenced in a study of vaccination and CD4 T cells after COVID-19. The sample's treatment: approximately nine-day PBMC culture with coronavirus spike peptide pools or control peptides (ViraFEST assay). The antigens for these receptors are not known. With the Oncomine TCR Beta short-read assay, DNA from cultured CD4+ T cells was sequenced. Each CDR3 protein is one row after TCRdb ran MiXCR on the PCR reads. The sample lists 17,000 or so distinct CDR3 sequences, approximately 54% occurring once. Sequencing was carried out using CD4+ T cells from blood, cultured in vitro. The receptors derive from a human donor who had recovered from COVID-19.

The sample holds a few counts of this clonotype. Written as DNA, the CDR3 is TGTGCCACCAGCAGAGGTCATACGGACCGCGCTAACTATGGCTACACCTTC. This codes for CATSRGHTDRANYGYTF. The chain joins TRBV15 to TRBJ1-2; the D is unclear. The CDR3 consists of 17 residues. The V end was cut by 1 base, the J end by 0 bases, with 15 bases between. From germline, CDR1 is LNHNV and CDR2 YYDKDF (reference sequence). The complete variable domain, with remaining parts taken from reference TRBV15 and TRBJ1-2, reads DAMVIQNPRYQVTQFGKPVTLSCSQTLNHNVMYWYQQKSSQAPKLLFHYYDKDFNNEADTPDNFQSRRPNTSFCFLDIRSPGLGDTAMYLCATSRGHTDRANYGYTFGSGTRLTVV.

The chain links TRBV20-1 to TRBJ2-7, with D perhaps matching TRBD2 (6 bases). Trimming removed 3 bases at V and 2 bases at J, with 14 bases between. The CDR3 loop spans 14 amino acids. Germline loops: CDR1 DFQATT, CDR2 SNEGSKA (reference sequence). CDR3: CSASKRAFTYEQYF. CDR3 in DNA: TGCAGTGCTAGTAAGCGGGCCTTTACCTACGAGCAGTACTTC.

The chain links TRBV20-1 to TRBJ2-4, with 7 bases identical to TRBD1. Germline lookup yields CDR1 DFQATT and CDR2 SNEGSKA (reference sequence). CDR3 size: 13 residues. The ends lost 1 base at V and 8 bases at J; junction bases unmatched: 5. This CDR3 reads CSARVTGVDIQYF. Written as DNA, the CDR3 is TGCAGTGCTAGAGTCACAGGGGTGGACATTCAGTACTTC.

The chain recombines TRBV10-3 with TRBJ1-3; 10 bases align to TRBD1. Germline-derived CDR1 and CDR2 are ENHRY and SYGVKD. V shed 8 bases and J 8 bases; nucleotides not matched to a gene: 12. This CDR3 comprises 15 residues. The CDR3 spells CAIQDRDRGTDTIYF. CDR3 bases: TGTGCCATCCAAGACCGGGACAGGGGTACGGACACCATATATTTT.

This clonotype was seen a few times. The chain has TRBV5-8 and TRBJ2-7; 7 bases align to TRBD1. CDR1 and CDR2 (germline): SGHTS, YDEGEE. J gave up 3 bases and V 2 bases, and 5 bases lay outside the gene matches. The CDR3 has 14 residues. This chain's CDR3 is CASSFPGQNYEQYF. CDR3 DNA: TGTGCCAGCAGCTTCCCGGGACAGAACTACGAGCAGTACTTC.

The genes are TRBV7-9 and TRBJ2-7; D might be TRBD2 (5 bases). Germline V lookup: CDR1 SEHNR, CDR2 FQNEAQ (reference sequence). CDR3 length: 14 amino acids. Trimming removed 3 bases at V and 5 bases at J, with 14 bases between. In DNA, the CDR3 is TGTGCCAGCAGCTTGGGATTTGGGAGCGACGAGCAGTACTTC. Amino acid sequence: CASSLGFGSDEQYF.

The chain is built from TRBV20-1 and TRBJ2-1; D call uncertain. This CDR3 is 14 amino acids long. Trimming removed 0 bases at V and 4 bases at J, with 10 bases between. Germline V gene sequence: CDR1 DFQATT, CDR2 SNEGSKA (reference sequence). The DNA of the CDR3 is TGCAGTGCTAGAGATGGGTGGGGATACAATGAGCAGTTCTTC. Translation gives CSARDGWGYNEQFF.